A selection of T cell receptor beta chains follows, all from one sample in a study of blood T cell repertoires in COVID-19. Produced via immunoSEQ multiplex PCR; TCRdb's table is partial and in-frame only. The sample lists about 190,000 clones; 84% were seen once. Sequencing input: peripheral blood. The receptors were sampled from a woman in her 70s with active or convalescent COVID-19. Both conserved end residues are part of each CDR3. The order of the fields is V gene, clone size, CDR3 length, D gene, J gene, CDR3 DNA, CDR3 protein. D genes are given only for firm matches. The listing skips clone size in some rows; elsewhere it reads once, few, many or a size class.

>TRBV11-2|.|14|TRBD2|TRBJ2-3
TGTGCCAGCAGCTTAGAGCGGGAGCCAGATACGCAGTATTTT
CASSLEREPDTQYF
>TRBV6-6|once|13|TRBD2|TRBJ2-1
TGTGCCAGCAGGACCGGGACTAGCAATGAGCAGTTCTTC
CASRTGTSNEQFF
>TRBV9|.|15|.|TRBJ2-3
TGTGCCAGCAGCGCGACCGACGGACATGGAGATACGCAGTATTTT
CASSATDGHGDTQYF
>TRBV19|.|12|.|TRBJ1-5
TGTGCCAGTAGTTATCGCAATCAGCCCCAGCATTTT
CASSYRNQPQHF
>TRBV5-8|.|14|TRBD1|TRBJ2-5
TGTGCCAGCAGCTCGGGACAGGGGGTTGAGACCCAGTACTTC
CASSSGQGVETQYF
>TRBV6-5|.|14|.|TRBJ1-2
TGTGCCAGCAGTAGCGCAGGGTATGACTATGGCTACACCTTC
CASSSAGYDYGYTF
>TRBV7-6|.|14|.|TRBJ2-7
TGTGCCAGCAGCTTAGGGACAGCCGACTACGAGCAGTACTTC
CASSLGTADYEQYF
>TRBV7-9|.|14|.|TRBJ2-7
TGTGCCAGCAGCTTAACTACAGGGTCCTACGAGCAGTACTTC
CASSLTTGSYEQYF
>TRBV10-2|few|15|.|TRBJ2-1
TGCGCCAGCAGTGATAGCAGCGGGTCATACAATGAGCAGTTCTTC
CASSDSSGSYNEQFF
>TRBV28|.|13|.|TRBJ2-7
TGTGCCACCCGCCACGGGATATCAGGCGAGCAGTACTTC
CATRHGISGEQYF
>TRBV19|.|12|.|TRBJ2-1
TGTGCCAGTAGTGAGGCGATGGGTGAGCAGTTCTTC
CASSEAMGEQFF
>TRBV28|.|16|.|TRBJ1-3
TGTGCCAGCAGTTTAGTTGCGGGGACTCAAGGAAACACCATATATTTT
CASSLVAGTQGNTIYF
>TRBV19|.|17|TRBD1|TRBJ2-5
TGTGCCAGTAGTATAGCGGTTGGCAGGGGGTTTGGGGAGACCCAGTACTTC
CASSIAVGRGFGETQYF
>TRBV7-6|.|14|.|TRBJ2-3
TGTGCCAGCAGCTTGAGGTGGGGCACAGATACGCAGTATTTT
CASSLRWGTDTQYF
>TRBV18|once|16|TRBD1|TRBJ1-5
TGTGCCAGCTCACCCGCAACGACAGGGATCAATCAGCCCCAGCATTTT
CASSPATTGINQPQHF
>TRBV11-2|.|13|.|TRBJ1-1
TGTGCCAGCAGCGTTATTCTACACACTGAAGCTTTCTTT
CASSVILHTEAFF
>TRBV19|once|14|TRBD2|TRBJ2-3
TGTGCCAGTACTAGCGGAATTACCACAGATACGCAGTATTTT
CASTSGITTDTQYF
>TRBV7-9|.|15|TRBD1|TRBJ1-1
TGTGCCAGCACCCAGGGGGTTCGGGGGAACACTGAAGCTTTCTTT
CASTQGVRGNTEAFF
>TRBV7-9|.|15|TRBD2|TRBJ2-3
TGTGCCAGCAGCTTTACTAGCGGGGACACAGATACGCAGTATTTT
CASSFTSGDTDTQYF
>TRBV10-1|.|12|.|TRBJ2-1
TGCGCCAGCAGCCCCAGGGGAGGGGAGCAGTTCTTC
CASSPRGGEQFF
>TRBV5-5|.|15|TRBD1|TRBJ2-1
TGTGCCAGCAGCTTACTGTCCGGACAGGGGGGTGAGCAGTTCTTC
CASSLLSGQGGEQFF
>TRBV28|.|15|.|TRBJ1-2
TGTGCCAGCAGGGGTACAGGGCGCCCAGACTATGGCTACACCTTC
CASRGTGRPDYGYTF
>TRBV3-1/TRBV3-2|.|15|TRBD1|TRBJ2-3
TGTGCCAGCAGCCCAGGACAGGGTAAGACAGATACGCAGTATTTT
CASSPGQGKTDTQYF
>TRBV15|.|15|TRBD2|TRBJ2-1
TGTGCCACTAAATTGACTAGCGGGATCTACAATGAGCAGTTCTTC
CATKLTSGIYNEQFF
>TRBV2|few|14|.|TRBJ2-7
TGTGCCAGCAGTGCACAGGGCGCTAACTACGAGCAGTACTTC
CASSAQGANYEQYF
>TRBV13|.|22|TRBD1|TRBJ1-4
TGTGCCAGCAGCTTAGGCCCCGGACAGGGGTCAAAGTCGGGGCCAACTAATGAAAAACTGTTTTTT
CASSLGPGQGSKSGPTNEKLFF
>TRBV9|.|13|.|TRBJ2-2
TGTGCCAGCAGCCAATCTAGGACCGGGGAGCTGTTTTTT
CASSQSRTGELFF
>TRBV5-4|.|13|.|TRBJ2-3
TGTGCCAGCAGCTTCCGAGAAACAGATACGCAGTATTTT
CASSFRETDTQYF
>TRBV5-1|.|20|TRBD2|TRBJ2-3
TGCGCCAGCTCGCCCGGGACTAGCGGGAGAATGAAGCGGGGAACAGATACGCAGTATTTT
CASSPGTSGRMKRGTDTQYF
>TRBV6-6|.|14|TRBD2|TRBJ2-7
TGTGCCAGCAGTGGACTAGCGGGAGCTGGGGAGCAGTACTTC
CASSGLAGAGEQYF
>TRBV6-2/TRBV6-3|.|15|TRBD1|TRBJ2-2
TGTGCCAGCAGTCCGACAGGGGGTGACACCGGGGAGCTGTTTTTT
CASSPTGGDTGELFF
>TRBV7-3|.|13|.|TRBJ2-1
TGTGCCAGCAGTCCCTTTCTAAGCAATGAGCAGTTCTTC
CASSPFLSNEQFF
>TRBV6-6|few|18|TRBD1|TRBJ1-3
TGTGCCAGCAGTCTTACCCCCCCTCGGACAGGGTCCGGAAACACCATATATTTT
CASSLTPPRTGSGNTIYF
>TRBV5-1|.|14|.|TRBJ2-1
TGCGCCAGCAGCTTGCAGGTAGCGAACAATGAGCAGTTCTTC
CASSLQVANNEQFF
>TRBV2|.|13|.|TRBJ1-2
TGTGCCAGCAGTGACGGTCTCAACTATGGCTACACCTTC
CASSDGLNYGYTF
>TRBV28|.|16|TRBD2|TRBJ2-7
TGTGCCAGCAGTTCCCATAGCGGGAGCACCACCTACGAGCAGTACTTC
CASSSHSGSTTYEQYF
>TRBV18|.|14|TRBD1|TRBJ1-1
TGTGCCAGCTCACTGGACAGGGGGGTCACTGAAGCTTTCTTT
CASSLDRGVTEAFF
>TRBV5-1|.|17|.|TRBJ1-1
TGCGCCAGCAGCTCGCCCCCAGGGAGGGGCCGCAACACTGAAGCTTTCTTT
CASSSPPGRGRNTEAFF
>TRBV5-4|.|14|.|TRBJ1-2
TGTGCCAGCAGCTTCGGGCAGGGAATAGGTGGCTACACCTTC
CASSFGQGIGGYTF
>TRBV4-2|.|17|TRBD1|TRBJ2-2
TGTGCCAGCAGCCAATATTTCGACAGGGCGGGCACCGGGGAGCTGTTTTTT
CASSQYFDRAGTGELFF
>TRBV6-6|.|16|TRBD1|TRBJ2-3
TGTGCCTCATCACCCGTGAGGGACAGGTTCACAGATACGCAGTATTTT
CASSPVRDRFTDTQYF
>TRBV5-1|.|15|.|TRBJ1-5
TGCGCCAGCAGCTTCAACGGGGGGCGCAATCAGCCCCAGCATTTT
CASSFNGGRNQPQHF
>TRBV9|.|17|TRBD2|TRBJ2-5
TGTGCCAGCAGCAGAGAGCCGGGACTAGGCCAGGCAGAGACCCAGTACTTC
CASSREPGLGQAETQYF
>TRBV7-9|.|15|.|TRBJ1-1
TGTGCCAGCAGCGCCTCGGGAGGATTGAACACTGAAGCTTTCTTT
CASSASGGLNTEAFF
>TRBV27|.|15|TRBD1|TRBJ2-3
TGTGCCAGCACCCTTCGACAGGGGTACACAGATACGCAGTATTTT
CASTLRQGYTDTQYF
>TRBV6-5|once|14|TRBD1|TRBJ2-7
TGTGCCAGCAGTCCCTCGGGACAGCCCTACGAGCAGTACTTC
CASSPSGQPYEQYF
>TRBV18|few|18|TRBD2|TRBJ2-1
TGTGCCAGCTCACCACTCGGACTAGCGGTTCCCTCCTACAATGAGCAGTTCTTC
CASSPLGLAVPSYNEQFF
>TRBV7-8|.|11|.|TRBJ2-5
TGTGCCAGCAGCAGAACTGAGACCCAGTACTTC
CASSRTETQYF
>TRBV5-1|.|17|TRBD2|TRBJ2-2
TGCGCCAGCAGCTTCTCCGGGACTAGCGGGAGCTCCGGGGAGCTGTTTTTT
CASSFSGTSGSSGELFF
>TRBV6-1|.|14|.|TRBJ2-7
TGTGCCAGCAGTGATTTAACAGGGTCCCACGAGCAGTACTTC
CASSDLTGSHEQYF
>TRBV2|.|16|TRBD1|TRBJ1-2
TGTGCCAGCAGTGAAGGGGTCGGGACAGGGGGGCATGGCTACACCTTC
CASSEGVGTGGHGYTF
>TRBV7-3|.|15|TRBD1|TRBJ2-2
TGTGCCAGCAGCTCAGGACTGACAGGGACCGGGGAGCTGTTTTTT
CASSSGLTGTGELFF
>TRBV11-2|.|13|.|TRBJ2-7
TGTGCCAGCAGCTTAGGGTGGAGCTACGAGCAGTACTTC
CASSLGWSYEQYF
>TRBV2|.|15|TRBD2|TRBJ2-1
TGTGCCAGCCTGTTAAGGGCTAGCGGCTACAATGAGCAGTTCTTC
CASLLRASGYNEQFF
>TRBV28|.|16|TRBD2|TRBJ2-1
TGTGCCAGCCGGAATAGCGGGAGGGCCCGATACAATGAGCAGTTCTTC
CASRNSGRARYNEQFF
>TRBV5-1|.|19|TRBD2|TRBJ2-1
TGCGCCAGCAGCTTGGCAGGTGCGGGAGGGCCTCGGGAATACAATGAGCAGTTCTTC
CASSLAGAGGPREYNEQFF
>TRBV14|.|16|.|TRBJ2-3
TGTGCCAGCAGCCAAGCTCGGGAACCCAGCACAGATACGCAGTATTTT
CASSQAREPSTDTQYF
>TRBV6-1|once|15|TRBD1|TRBJ2-1
TGTGCCAGCAGTGAAGTGGACAGGGGGCGGAGTGAGCAGTTCTTC
CASSEVDRGRSEQFF
>TRBV19|.|16|.|TRBJ1-2
TGTGCCAGTAGTGACGGACAGTTCAAAGCTAACTATGGCTACACCTTC
CASSDGQFKANYGYTF